The next 2 T cell receptor beta chains were all read from a single sample in a study of blood T cell repertoires in COVID-19. Repertoires were generated with immunoSEQ multiplex PCR, while TCRdb's copy carries only in-frame clones and drops some. The data contain around 260,000 clones, about four fifths of them seen just once; the ten biggest clones take up 15% to 17%. The sequenced sample consisted of peripheral blood. All receptors come from a person in their 70s with COVID-19, enrolled during active disease.

The genes are TRBV5-4 and TRBJ2-2; the D gene is possibly TRBD2 (5 bases). Germline V gene sequence: CDR1 SGHNT, CDR2 YYREEE (reference sequence). The CDR3 runs 12 residues. V dropped 6 bases and J dropped 5 bases, with 8 bases sitting between them. The CDR3 nucleotides are TGTGCCAGCACCCCGGGGACCGGGGAGCTGTTTTTT. Protein: CASTPGTGELFF.

The rearrangement uses TRBV29-1 and TRBJ2-7, with 7 bases aligning to TRBD1. This CDR3 spans 16 amino acids. V was pared by 5 bases and J by 3 bases, with 16 bases of the junction left unmatched. The germline CDR1 and CDR2 sequences are SQVTM and ANQGSEA. For the CDR3, the DNA is TGCAGCGTTCCTAAGACAAGTAGTCGGGACAGCTACGAGCAGTACTTC. This translates into CSVPKTSSRDSYEQYF.